This T cell receptor beta chain was captured in a study of read filtering for tumor transcriptome and immune sequencing. This clonotype was seen at least ten times. Unmatched junction bases numbered 9, after V lost 4 bases and J lost 4 bases. The CDR3 spans 17 residues. From roughly 0.4 ug of RNA, a library with molecular barcoded alpha/delta and beta/gamma adaptors was made. TCRdb re-analysed the reads in MiXCR, keeping a single row per CDR3 protein. The sample contains approximately 58,000 distinct CDR3 sequences, 20% to 25% of which appear only once. This clonotype was sampled from a donor at least 40 years old with multiple myeloma. The genes are TRBV12-3 or TRBV12-4 and TRBJ2-1; 11 bases agree with TRBD2. Specimen: a population of CD138-negative cells sorted from bone marrow. DNA of the CDR3: TGTGCCAGCAGTTCGTCTAGCGGGAGGCATAATTACAATGAGCAGTTCTTC. Translation: CASSSSSGRHNYNEQFF.